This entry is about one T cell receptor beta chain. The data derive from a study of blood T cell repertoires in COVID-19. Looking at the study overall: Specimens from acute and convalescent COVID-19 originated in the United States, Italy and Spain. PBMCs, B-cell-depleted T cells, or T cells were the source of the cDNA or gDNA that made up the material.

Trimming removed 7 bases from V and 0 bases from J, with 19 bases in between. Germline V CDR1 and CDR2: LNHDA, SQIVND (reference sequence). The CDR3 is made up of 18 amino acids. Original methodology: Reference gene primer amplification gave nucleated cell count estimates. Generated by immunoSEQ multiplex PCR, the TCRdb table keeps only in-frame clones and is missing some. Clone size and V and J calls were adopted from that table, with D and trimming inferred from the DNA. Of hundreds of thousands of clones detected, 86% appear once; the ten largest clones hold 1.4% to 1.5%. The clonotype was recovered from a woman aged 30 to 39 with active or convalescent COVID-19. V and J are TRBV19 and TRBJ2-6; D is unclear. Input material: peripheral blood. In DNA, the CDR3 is TGTGCCAGTACCCGCTTGAGTACCAGGCTCTCTGGGGCCAACGTCCTGACTTTC. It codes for CASTRLSTRLSGANVLTF.